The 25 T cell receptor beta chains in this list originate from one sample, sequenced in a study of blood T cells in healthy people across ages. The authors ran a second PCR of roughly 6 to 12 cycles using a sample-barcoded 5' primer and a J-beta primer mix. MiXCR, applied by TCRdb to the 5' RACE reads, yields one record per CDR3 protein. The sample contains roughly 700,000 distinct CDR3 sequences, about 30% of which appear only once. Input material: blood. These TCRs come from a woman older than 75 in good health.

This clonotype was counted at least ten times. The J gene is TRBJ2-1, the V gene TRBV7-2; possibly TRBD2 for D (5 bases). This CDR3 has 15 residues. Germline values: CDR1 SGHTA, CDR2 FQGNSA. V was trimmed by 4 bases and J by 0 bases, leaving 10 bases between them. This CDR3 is CASSSGLSSYNEQFF. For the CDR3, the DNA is TGTGCCAGCAGCTCAGGACTTAGCTCCTACAATGAGCAGTTCTTC.

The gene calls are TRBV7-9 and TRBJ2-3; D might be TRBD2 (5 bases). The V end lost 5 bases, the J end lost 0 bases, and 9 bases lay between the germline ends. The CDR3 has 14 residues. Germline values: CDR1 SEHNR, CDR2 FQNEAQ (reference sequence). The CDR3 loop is CASSHGKSTDTQYF. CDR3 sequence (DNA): TGTGCCAGCAGCCACGGGAAAAGCACAGATACGCAGTATTTT.

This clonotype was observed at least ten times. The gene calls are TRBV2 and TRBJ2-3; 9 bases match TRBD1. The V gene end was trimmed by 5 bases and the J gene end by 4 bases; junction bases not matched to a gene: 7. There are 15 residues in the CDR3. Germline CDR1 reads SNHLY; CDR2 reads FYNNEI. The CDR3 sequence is CASSLIQGAADTQYF. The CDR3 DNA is TGTGCCAGCAGTCTCATACAGGGGGCGGCAGATACGCAGTATTTT.

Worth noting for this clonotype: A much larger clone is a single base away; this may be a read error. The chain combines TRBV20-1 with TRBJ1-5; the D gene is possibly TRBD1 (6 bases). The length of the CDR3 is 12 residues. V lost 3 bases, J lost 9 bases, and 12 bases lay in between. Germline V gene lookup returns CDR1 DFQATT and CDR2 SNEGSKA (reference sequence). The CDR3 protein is CSASPRGGPQHF. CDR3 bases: TGCAGTGCTAGTCCCAGGGGTGGGCCCCAGCATTTT.

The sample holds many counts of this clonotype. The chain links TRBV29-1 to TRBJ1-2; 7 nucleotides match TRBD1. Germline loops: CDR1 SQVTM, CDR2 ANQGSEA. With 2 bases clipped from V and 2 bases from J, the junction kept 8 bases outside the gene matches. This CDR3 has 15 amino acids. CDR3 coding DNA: TGCAGCGTTGAAAGGGGGGCAGGGGGAAACTATGGCTACACCTTC. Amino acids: CSVERGAGGNYGYTF.

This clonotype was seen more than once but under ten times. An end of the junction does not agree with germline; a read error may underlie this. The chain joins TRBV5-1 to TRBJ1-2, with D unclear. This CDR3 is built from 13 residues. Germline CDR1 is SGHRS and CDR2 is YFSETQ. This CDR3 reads CARSPAGEGGYTF. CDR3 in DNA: TGCGCCCGCAGCCCAGCCGGGGAAGGTGGCTACACCTTC.

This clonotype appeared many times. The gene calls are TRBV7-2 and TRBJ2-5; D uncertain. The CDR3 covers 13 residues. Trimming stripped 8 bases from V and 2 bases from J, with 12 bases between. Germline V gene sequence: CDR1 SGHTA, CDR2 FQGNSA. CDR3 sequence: CASRPARQETQYF. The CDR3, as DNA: TGTGCCAGCCGACCGGCTAGGCAAGAGACCCAGTACTTC.

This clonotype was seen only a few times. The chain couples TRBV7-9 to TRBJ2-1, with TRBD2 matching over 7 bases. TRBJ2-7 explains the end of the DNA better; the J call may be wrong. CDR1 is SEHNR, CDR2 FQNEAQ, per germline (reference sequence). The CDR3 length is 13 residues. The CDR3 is CASSQGLNNEQYF. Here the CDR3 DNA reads TGTGCCAGCAGCCAGGGACTAAACAATGAGCAGTACTTC.

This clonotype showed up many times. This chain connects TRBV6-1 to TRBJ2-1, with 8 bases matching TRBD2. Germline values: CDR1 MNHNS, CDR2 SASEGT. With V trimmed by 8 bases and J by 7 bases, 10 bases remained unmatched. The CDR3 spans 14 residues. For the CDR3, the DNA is TGTGCCAGCCTGGCGGGGGGCGTTAAGAATGAGCAGTTCTTC. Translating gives CASLAGGVKNEQFF.

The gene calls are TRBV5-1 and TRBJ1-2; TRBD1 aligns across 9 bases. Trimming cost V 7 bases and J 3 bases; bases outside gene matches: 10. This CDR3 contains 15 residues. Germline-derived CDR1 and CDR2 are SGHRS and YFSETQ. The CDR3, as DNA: TGCGCCAGCGGATTCGGGACAGGGAAGGACTATGGCTACACCTTC. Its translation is CASGFGTGKDYGYTF.

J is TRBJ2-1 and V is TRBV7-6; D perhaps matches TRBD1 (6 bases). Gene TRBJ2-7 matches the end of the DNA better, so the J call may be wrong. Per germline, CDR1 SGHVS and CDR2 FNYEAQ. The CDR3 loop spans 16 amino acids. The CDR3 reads CASSLGGQGSYNEQYF. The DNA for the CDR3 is TGTGCCAGCAGCTTAGGGGGGCAGGGCTCCTACAATGAGCAGTACTTC.

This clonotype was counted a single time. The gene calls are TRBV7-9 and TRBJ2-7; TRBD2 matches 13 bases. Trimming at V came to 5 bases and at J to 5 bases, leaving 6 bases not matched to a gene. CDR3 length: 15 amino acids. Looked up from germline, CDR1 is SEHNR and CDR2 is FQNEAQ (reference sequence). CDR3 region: CASSMGLAGTHEQYF. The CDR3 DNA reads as TGTGCCAGCAGCATGGGACTAGCGGGAACCCACGAGCAGTACTTC.

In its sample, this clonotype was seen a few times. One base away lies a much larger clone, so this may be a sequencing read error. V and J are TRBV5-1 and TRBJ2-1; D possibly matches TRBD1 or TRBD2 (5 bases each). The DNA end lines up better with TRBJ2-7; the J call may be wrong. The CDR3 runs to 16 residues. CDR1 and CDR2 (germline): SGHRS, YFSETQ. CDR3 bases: TGCGCCAGCAGCTTGGGGGACCTGATCCAAAACAATGAGCAGTACTTC. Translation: CASSLGDLIQNNEQYF.

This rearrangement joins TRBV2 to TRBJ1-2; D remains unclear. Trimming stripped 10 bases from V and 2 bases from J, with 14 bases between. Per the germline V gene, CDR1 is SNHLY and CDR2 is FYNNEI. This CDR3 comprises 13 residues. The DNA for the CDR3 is TGTGCCAACAGCCCCGGGCCAAACTATGGCTACACCTTC. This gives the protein CANSPGPNYGYTF.

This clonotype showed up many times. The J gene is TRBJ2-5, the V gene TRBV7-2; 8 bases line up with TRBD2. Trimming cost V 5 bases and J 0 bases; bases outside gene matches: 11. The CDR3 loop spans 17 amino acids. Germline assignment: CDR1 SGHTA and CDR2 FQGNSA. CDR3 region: CASSEFPGTRDQETQYF. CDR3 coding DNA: TGTGCCAGCAGCGAATTTCCCGGGACTAGGGACCAAGAGACCCAGTACTTC.

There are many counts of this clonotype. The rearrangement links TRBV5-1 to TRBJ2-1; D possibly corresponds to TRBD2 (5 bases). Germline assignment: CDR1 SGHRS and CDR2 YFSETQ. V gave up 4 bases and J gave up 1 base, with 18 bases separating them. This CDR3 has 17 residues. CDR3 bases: TGCGCCAGCAGCCCGGAGAGGGCAAGGAGGTCCTACAATGAGCAGTTCTTC. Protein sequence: CASSPERARRSYNEQFF.

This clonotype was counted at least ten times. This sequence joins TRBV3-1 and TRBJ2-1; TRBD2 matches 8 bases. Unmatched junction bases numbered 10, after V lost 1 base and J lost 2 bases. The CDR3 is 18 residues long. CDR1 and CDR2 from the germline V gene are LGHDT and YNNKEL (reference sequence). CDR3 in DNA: TGTGCCAGCAGCCAAGGTACGGGGCGGGGGGTTACCTACAATGAGCAGTTCTTC. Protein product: CASSQGTGRGVTYNEQFF.

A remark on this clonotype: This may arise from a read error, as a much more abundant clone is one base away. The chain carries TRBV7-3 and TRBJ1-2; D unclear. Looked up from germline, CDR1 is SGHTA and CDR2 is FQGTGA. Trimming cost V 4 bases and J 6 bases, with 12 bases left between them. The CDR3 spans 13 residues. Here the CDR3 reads CASSSRTADGYTF. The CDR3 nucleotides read TGTGCCAGCAGCTCACGGACCGCCGATGGCTACACCTTC.

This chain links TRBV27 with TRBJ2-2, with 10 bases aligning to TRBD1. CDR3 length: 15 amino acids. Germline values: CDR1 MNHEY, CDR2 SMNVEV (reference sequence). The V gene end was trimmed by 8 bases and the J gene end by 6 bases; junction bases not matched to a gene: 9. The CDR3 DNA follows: TGTGCCAGCGGCCATCGGACAGGGGGGGCCGGGGAGCTGTTTTTT. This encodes CASGHRTGGAGELFF.

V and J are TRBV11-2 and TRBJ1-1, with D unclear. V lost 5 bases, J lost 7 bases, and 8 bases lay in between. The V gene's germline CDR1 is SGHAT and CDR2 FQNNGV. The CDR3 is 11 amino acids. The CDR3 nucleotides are TGTGCCAGCAGCATTAATAGTGAAGCTTTCTTT. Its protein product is CASSINSEAFF.

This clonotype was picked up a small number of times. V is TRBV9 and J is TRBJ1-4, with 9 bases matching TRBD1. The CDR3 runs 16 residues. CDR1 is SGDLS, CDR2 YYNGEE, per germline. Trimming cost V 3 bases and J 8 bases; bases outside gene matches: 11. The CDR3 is CASSASPPGTGEKLFF. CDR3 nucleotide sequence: TGTGCCAGCAGCGCCTCCCCTCCCGGGACAGGGGAAAAACTGTTTTTT.

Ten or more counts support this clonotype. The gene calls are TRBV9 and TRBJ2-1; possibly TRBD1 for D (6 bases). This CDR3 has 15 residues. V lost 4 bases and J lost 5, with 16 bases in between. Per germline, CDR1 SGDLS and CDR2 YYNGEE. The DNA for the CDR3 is TGTGCCAGCAGCCCGGAACAGGGAACCAACAATGAGCAGTTCTTC. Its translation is CASSPEQGTNNEQFF. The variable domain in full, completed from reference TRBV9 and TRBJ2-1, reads DSGVTQTPKHLITATGQRVTLRCSPRSGDLSVYWYQQSLDQGLQFLIQYYNGEERAKGNILERFSAQQFPDLHSELNLSSLELGDSALYFCASSPEQGTNNEQFFGPGTRLTVL.

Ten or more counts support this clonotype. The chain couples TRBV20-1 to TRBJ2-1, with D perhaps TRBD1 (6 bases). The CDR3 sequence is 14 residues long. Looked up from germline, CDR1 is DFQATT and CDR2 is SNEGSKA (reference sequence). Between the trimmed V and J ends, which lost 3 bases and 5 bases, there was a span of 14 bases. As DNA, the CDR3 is TGCAGTGCTAGTGCAATGGGGGCCCACAATGAGCAGTTCTTC. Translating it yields CSASAMGAHNEQFF.

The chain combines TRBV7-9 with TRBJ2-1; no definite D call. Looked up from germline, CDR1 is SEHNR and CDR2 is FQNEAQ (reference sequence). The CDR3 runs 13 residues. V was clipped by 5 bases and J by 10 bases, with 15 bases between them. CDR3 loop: CASSVETTPEQFF. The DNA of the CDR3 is TGTGCCAGCAGCGTAGAGACGACTCCAGAGCAGTTCTTC.

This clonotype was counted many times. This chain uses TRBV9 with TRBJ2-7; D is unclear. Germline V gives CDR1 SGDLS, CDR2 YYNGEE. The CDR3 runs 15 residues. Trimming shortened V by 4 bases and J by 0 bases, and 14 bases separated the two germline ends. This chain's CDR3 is CASSPVASVSYEQYF. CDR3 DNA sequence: TGTGCCAGCAGCCCAGTGGCCTCTGTCTCCTACGAGCAGTACTTC.